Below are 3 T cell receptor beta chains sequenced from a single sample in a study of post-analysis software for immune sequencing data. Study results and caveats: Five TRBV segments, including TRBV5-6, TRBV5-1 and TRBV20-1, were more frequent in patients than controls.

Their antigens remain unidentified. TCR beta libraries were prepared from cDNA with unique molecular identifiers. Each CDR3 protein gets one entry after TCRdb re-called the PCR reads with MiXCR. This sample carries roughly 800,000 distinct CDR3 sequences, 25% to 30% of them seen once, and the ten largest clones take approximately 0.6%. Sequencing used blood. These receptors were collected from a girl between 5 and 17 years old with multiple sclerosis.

The CDR3 loop is CSVGRLAGESTDTQYF. The CDR3, as DNA: TGCAGCGTTGGACGGTTAGCGGGAGAAAGTACAGATACGCAGTATTTT. This rearrangement joins TRBV29-1 to TRBJ2-3, with 9 bases identical to TRBD2. The CDR3 has 16 residues. Germline CDR1 and CDR2: SQVTM and ANQGSEA. The V and J ends lost 4 bases and 3 bases, in that order; junction bases with no gene match: 11.

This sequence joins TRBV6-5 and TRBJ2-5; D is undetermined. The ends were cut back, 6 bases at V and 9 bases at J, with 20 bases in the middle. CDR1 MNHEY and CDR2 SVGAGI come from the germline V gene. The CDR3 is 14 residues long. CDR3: CASRPGPIAEAQYF. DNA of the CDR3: TGTGCCAGCAGGCCCGGGCCAATAGCCGAGGCCCAGTACTTC.

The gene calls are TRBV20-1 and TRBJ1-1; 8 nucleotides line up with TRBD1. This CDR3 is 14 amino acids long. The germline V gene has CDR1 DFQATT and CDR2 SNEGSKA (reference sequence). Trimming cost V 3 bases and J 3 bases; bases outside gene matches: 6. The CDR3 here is CSASARGHDTEAFF. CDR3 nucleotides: TGCAGTGCTAGCGCCAGGGGGCACGACACTGAAGCTTTCTTT.